A selection of T cell receptor beta chains follows, all from one sample in a study of control samples from healthy donors and cancer patients. Data came from immunoSEQ multiplex PCR; TCRdb stores just in-frame clones and leaves some out. The table lists 150,000 to 160,000 clones, over 90% of them singletons, with under 2.5% in the top ten. The sequenced sample was blood. Receptor source: a man aged 50-59 years in good health. The CDR3 runs from the conserved cysteine through the conserved F or W. The order of the fields is J gene, V gene, CDR3 protein.

TRBJ2-7 | TRBV27 | CASRTGGPWYEQYF
TRBJ1-4 | TRBV5-6 | CASSRTGGVEKLFF
TRBJ2-1 | TRBV19 | CASSMGLAGRHNEQFF
TRBJ1-5 | TRBV29-1 | CSVTGGYGNQPQHF
TRBJ2-7 | TRBV14 | CASSLLAGAYEQYF
TRBJ1-1 | TRBV28 | CASSPGTLNTEAFF
TRBJ2-7 | TRBV7-9 | CASSQSTGPGEQYF
TRBJ2-7 | TRBV4-1 | CASSQEGPGPTYEQYF
TRBJ2-7 | TRBV18 | CASSPGQGDPYEQYF
TRBJ2-1 | TRBV5-1 | CASSSPGQGSSGSSNEQFF
TRBJ1-4 | TRBV6-5 | CASSYGMETTNEKLFF
TRBJ2-4 | TRBV9 | CASSAGTGDIQYF
TRBJ1-6 | TRBV28 | CASSLSRDSPLHF
TRBJ2-2 | TRBV11-2 | CASSPQLGELFF
TRBJ2-3 | TRBV5-5 | CASSWSPTDTQYF
TRBJ2-2 | TRBV15 | CATSRDLTGELFF
TRBJ1-2 | TRBV5-1 | CASSLDWGNYGYTF
TRBJ2-7 | TRBV10-1 | CASSGKGEQYF
TRBJ1-5 | TRBV6-2/TRBV6-3 | CASSPTPTGAIGQPQHF
TRBJ2-7 | TRBV3-1/TRBV3-2 | CASSHPGQGFYEQYF
TRBJ2-6 | TRBV6-2/TRBV6-3 | CASSYARQGLSNSGANVLTF
TRBJ2-5 | TRBV5-1 | CASSLGEVETQYF
TRBJ2-6 | TRBV4-2 | CASSPMVAGGPISGANVLTF
TRBJ2-7 | TRBV5-1 | CASSETRGYEQYF
TRBJ1-5 | TRBV10-3 | CAISGGAGNQPQHF
TRBJ2-7 | TRBV29-1 | CSASYGSYEQYF
TRBJ1-2 | TRBV6-5 | CASSSRTGNYGYTF
TRBJ1-1 | TRBV3-1/TRBV3-2 | CASSSHGPAFF
TRBJ2-1 | TRBV24-1 | CATAKGGRAEQFF
TRBJ1-4 | TRBV30 | CAWTLTGVEEKLFF
TRBJ2-3 | TRBV10-3 | CAIRDGQGILDTQYF
TRBJ2-1 | TRBV14 | CASSQVTGLAGVEQFF
TRBJ1-4 | TRBV5-1 | CASSWDRGNEKLFF
TRBJ2-2 | TRBV27 | CASSLTPSLGTGELFF
TRBJ1-2 | TRBV19 | CASSSRTEILNYGYTF
TRBJ2-5 | TRBV10-1 | CASSAGQGRRETQYF
TRBJ2-1 | TRBV27 | CASKDPHNEQFF
TRBJ2-2 | TRBV27 | CASRWTREIGELFF
TRBJ1-2 | TRBV28 | CASSPSNYGYTF
TRBJ1-6 | TRBV27 | CASSLGVRTGNNSPLHF
TRBJ2-7 | TRBV9 | CASSLGGASYEQYF
TRBJ1-1 | TRBV10-2 | CASRVGPTEAFF
TRBJ2-7 | TRBV19 | CASSAGAGSEQYF
TRBJ1-2 | TRBV28 | CASSLVPSGVLYGYTF
TRBJ2-7 | TRBV5-1 | CASSLGREYEQYF
TRBJ2-7 | TRBV27 | CASRPPPQGHEQYF
TRBJ2-1 | TRBV18 | CASSPPGTSGSSEQFF
TRBJ2-5 | TRBV6-4 | CASSPLGGGNRETQYF
TRBJ2-1 | TRBV6-5 | CASRFSGSSYNEQFF
TRBJ2-3 | TRBV5-1 | CASSLSSGRSDTQYF
TRBJ2-1 | TRBV2 | CASTSELAGGNEQFF
TRBJ2-1 | TRBV5-1 | CASSLADLAGVNEQFF
TRBJ1-2 | TRBV5-1 | CASSPQGYGYTF
TRBJ1-1 | TRBV6-5 | CAGSRGEAFF
TRBJ2-1 | TRBV18 | CASSPSDRVNNEQFF
TRBJ1-5 | TRBV6-2/TRBV6-3 | CASSWSGVGQPQHF
TRBJ1-2 | TRBV5-1 | CASSLGTGGDYGYTF
TRBJ2-5 | TRBV3-1/TRBV3-2 | CASSQGQVDQETQYF
TRBJ2-1 | TRBV5-1 | CASSPFPEYYNEQFF
TRBJ2-7 | TRBV6-2/TRBV6-3 | CASSYRGTGLEQYF